The 13 T cell receptor beta chains reported below all come from one sample, sequenced in a study of T cell responses to AZD1222 COVID-19 vaccine. Sequencing used immunoSEQ multiplex PCR; TCRdb keeps in-frame clones, though not all of them. The data contain 95,000 to 150,000 clones, about 79% of them seen just once; the ten biggest clones take up about 29%. Sequences were derived from peripheral blood, sampled 28 days after the second AZD1222 dose. These receptor sequences come from an adult who received the AZD1222 COVID-19 vaccine.

This clone was counted once. The rearrangement joins TRBV11-2 to TRBJ2-1; weak D call: TRBD1 (5 bases). The CDR3 has 12 residues. With 1 base removed from V and 10 bases from J, the gap between germline ends came to 8 bases. The germline CDR1 and CDR2 sequences are SGHAT and FQNNGV. Here the CDR3 DNA reads TGTGCCAGCAGCTTAGGGGGCTCGGAGCAGTTCTTC. It is translated as CASSLGGSEQFF.

The rearrangement links TRBV6-2 or TRBV6-3 to TRBJ1-1; D is undetermined. V was pared by 2 bases and J by 7 bases, with 8 bases between. CDR3 size: 12 residues. CDR1 is MNHEY, CDR2 SVGEGT, per germline. In DNA, the CDR3 is TGTGCCAGCAGTTACCCTGTTGTTGAAGCTTTCTTT. Its translation is CASSYPVVEAFF.

This chain uses TRBV11-3 with TRBJ1-6; D possibly corresponds to TRBD1 (6 bases). The V gene's germline CDR1 is SGHNT and CDR2 YENEEA. Trimming stripped 3 bases from V and 10 bases from J, with 10 bases between. This CDR3 spans 13 amino acids. Here the CDR3 DNA reads TGTGCCAGCAGCTTGGACAGCGGGTCACCCCTCCACTTT. The encoded protein is CASSLDSGSPLHF.

The rearrangement joins TRBV7-9 to TRBJ2-3; D not resolved. The germline CDR1 and CDR2 sequences are SEHNR and FQNEAQ (reference sequence). The ends were cut back, 1 base at V and 7 bases at J, with 9 bases in the middle. This CDR3 spans 13 amino acids. CDR3 DNA sequence: TGTGCCAGCAGCTTAGGGAATCCCAATACGCAGTATTTT. The encoded protein is CASSLGNPNTQYF.

The J gene is TRBJ2-2, the V gene TRBV11-2; D may be TRBD1 (6 bases). The germline V gene has CDR1 SGHAT and CDR2 FQNNGV. There are 17 residues in the CDR3. V shed 4 bases and J shed 3 bases, with 18 bases lying between them. The CDR3 sequence is CASSWTDRAVDTGELFF. In nucleotides, the CDR3 is TGTGCCAGCAGCTGGACGGACAGAGCCGTGGACACCGGGGAGCTGTTTTTT.

The chain recombines TRBV7-2 with TRBJ1-5; unclear D gene. Trimming removed 5 bases at V and 3 bases at J, with 8 bases between. Germline V CDR1 and CDR2: SGHTA, FQGNSA. This CDR3 is 13 amino acids long. The CDR3 loop is CASSPRNNQPQHF. CDR3 coding DNA: TGTGCCAGCAGCCCAAGGAACAATCAGCCCCAGCATTTT.

This clone has a single count. V usage is TRBV7-2 and J usage is TRBJ1-2; the D gene is possibly TRBD1 (5 bases). V was cut by 5 bases and J by 7 bases, with 17 bases left in between. Germline V gives CDR1 SGHTA, CDR2 FQGNSA. The CDR3 spans 14 residues. This chain's CDR3 is CASSPNNGGSGYTF. DNA of the CDR3: TGTGCCAGCAGCCCGAATAACGGGGGAAGTGGCTACACCTTC.

The chain combines TRBV5-4 with TRBJ2-3; D unresolved. Germline values: CDR1 SGHNT, CDR2 YYREEE (reference sequence). With 2 bases removed from V and 2 bases from J, the gap between germline ends came to 12 bases. The CDR3 is made up of 15 amino acids. Here the CDR3 DNA reads TGTGCCAGCAGCTTTATCGGCGGCAACACAGATACGCAGTATTTT. As protein: CASSFIGGNTDTQYF.

The DNA for the CDR3 is TGTGCCAGCAGCTTAGGTAGGGGGGGGTACGAGCAGTACTTC. This translates into CASSLGRGGYEQYF. This chain links TRBV11-2 with TRBJ2-7, with D possibly being TRBD2 (7 bases). Trimming took off 1 base at V and 4 bases at J, with 11 bases between the two ends. The CDR3 covers 14 residues. CDR1 is SGHAT and CDR2 is FQNNGV in the germline V gene. Full variable domain (remainder filled in from reference TRBV11-2 and TRBJ2-7): EAGVAQSPRYKIIEKRQSVAFWCNPISGHATLYWYQQILGQGPKLLIQFQNNGVVDDSQLPKDRFSAERLKGVDSTLKIQPAKLEDSAVYLCASSLGRGGYEQYFGPGTRLTVT.

This rearrangement joins TRBV6-5 to TRBJ1-5, with a weak D call TRBD1 (6 bases). Germline V gene data show CDR1 as MNHEY and CDR2 as SVGAGI. The CDR3 sequence is 13 residues long. V lost 10 bases to trimming and J lost 4 bases, with 14 bases between them. As DNA, the CDR3 is TGTGCCACCGGATATGGACAGAATCAGCCCCAGCATTTT. This gives the protein CATGYGQNQPQHF.

This sequence joins TRBV12-3 or TRBV12-4 and TRBJ1-5; D ambiguous. This CDR3 comprises 12 residues. Trimming pared 5 bases from V and 5 bases from J, leaving 7 bases between. CDR3 in amino acids: CASSIEYQPQHF. CDR3 in DNA: TGTGCCAGCAGTATTGAGTATCAGCCCCAGCATTTT.

The chain combines TRBV28 with TRBJ1-2, with TRBD1 matching over 11 bases. This CDR3 spans 14 amino acids. The germline V gene has CDR1 MDHEN and CDR2 SYDVKM. Trimming at V came to 8 bases and at J to 8 bases, leaving 10 bases not matched to a gene. This CDR3 reads CASVILGQGAGYTF. In DNA, the CDR3 is TGTGCCAGCGTAATTCTCGGACAGGGGGCCGGCTACACCTTC.

The genes are TRBV28 and TRBJ1-4, with TRBD1 identical over 9 bases. J gave up 8 bases and V 5 bases, and 9 bases lay outside the gene matches. Germline assignment: CDR1 MDHEN and CDR2 SYDVKM. The CDR3 covers 15 residues. The CDR3 loop reads CASSPPGQGREKLFF. CDR3 coding DNA: TGTGCCAGCAGTCCTCCGGGACAGGGACGCGAAAAACTGTTTTTT.